This T cell receptor (beta chain) came from a study of T cell responses to AZD1222 COVID-19 vaccine. General observations from the study: Across spike, vaccine-associated CD4 TCRs were found, dominant at 160-218 and 743-854. A rise in Spike-specific TCR breadth and depth followed two AZD1222 doses. The reported proportion of spike-specific TCRs targeting unmutated variant regions was nearly half. There were mostly white British donors and more females than males, and clonal diversity was possibly underestimated.

This table comes from immunoSEQ multiplex PCR, and its TCRdb copy is limited to in-frame clones, with some not included. The sample includes about 90,000 clones, 85% of them seen just once. Per the germline V gene, CDR1 is SGHRS and CDR2 is YFSETQ. CDR3 length: 14 amino acids. J lost 6 bases, V lost 4 bases, and 9 bases had no gene match. About this clone: Its antigen remains unknown.

This receptor was identified in an adult who received the AZD1222 COVID-19 vaccine. The specimen comprised peripheral blood, sampled 28 days after the second AZD1222 dose. The gene calls are TRBV5-1 and TRBJ2-7; TRBD1 matches at 8 bases. CDR3 sequence reads: CASSPNQGAGEQYF. DNA for the CDR3: TGCGCCAGCAGCCCGAACCAGGGGGCTGGCGAGCAGTACTTC.